Shown below are 17 T cell receptor beta chains from a single sample sequenced in a study of cytomegalovirus exposure and HLA in healthy donors. The PCR ran on 60 Vbeta and 13 Jbeta primers. Produced via immunoSEQ multiplex PCR; TCRdb's table is partial and in-frame only. The repertoire includes approximately 50,000 clones, around 82% of them detected once, and about 2.3% sits in the top ten. What was sequenced was PBMCs. All receptors come from a boy aged 5-17 years in good health and CMV-seropositive.

To note about this clone: An end of the junction differs from the germline gene, which may be a read error. The rearrangement links TRBV10-2 to TRBJ1-5; no clear D gene. The CDR3 is 14 residues long. The germline V gene encodes CDR1 WSHSY and CDR2 SAAADI. The CDR3: CASSESLPRQAQHF. The CDR3 DNA reads TGCGCCAGCAGTGAGTCCCTCCCCCGTCAGGCCCAGCATTTT.

The rearrangement uses TRBV5-8 and TRBJ2-7; 9 nucleotides agree with TRBD1. J gave up 12 bases and V 4 bases, and 14 bases lay outside the gene matches. CDR1 is SGHTS and CDR2 is YDEGEE in the germline V gene. The CDR3 has 14 residues. The CDR3 spells CASSQILRDRARYF. The CDR3 coding sequence is TGTGCCAGCAGCCAAATACTTAGGGACAGGGCGCGGTACTTC.

This chain links TRBV6-5 with TRBJ1-5; D is unclear. This CDR3 region has 14 residues. CDR1 and CDR2 from the germline V gene are MNHEY and SVGAGI. Trimming pared 6 bases from V and 5 bases from J, leaving 14 bases between. The CDR3 here is CASRPWNGDQPQHF. The CDR3 bases are TGTGCCAGCAGACCCTGGAACGGGGATCAGCCCCAGCATTTT.

This chain joins TRBV5-1 and TRBJ2-2, with 7 bases matching TRBD2. Germline V CDR1 and CDR2: SGHRS, YFSETQ. Trimming took 3 bases from V and 6 from J; bases not matched to a gene: 2. The CDR3 covers 13 residues. CDR3 loop: CASSSGGAGELFF. Written as DNA, the CDR3 is TGCGCCAGCAGCTCGGGGGGTGCCGGGGAGCTGTTTTTT.

In nucleotides, the CDR3 is TGTGCCAGCAGTCTCTTCCAGGGGGCAGTCCGTAACAATGAGCAGTTCTTC. This codes for CASSLFQGAVRNNEQFF. The V and J genes are TRBV27 and TRBJ2-1; 8 bases align to TRBD1. Germline V gives CDR1 MNHEY, CDR2 SMNVEV (reference sequence). J lost 5 bases, V lost 5 bases, and 14 bases had no gene match. The CDR3 is 17 residues long.

The rearrangement joins TRBV5-1 to TRBJ2-5, with a weak D call TRBD1 (6 bases). CDR3 length: 13 amino acids. CDR1 is SGHRS and CDR2 is YFSETQ in the germline V gene. V was cut by 5 bases and J by 2 bases, with 10 bases left in between. CDR3 region: CASSWTAQETQYF. The CDR3 DNA is TGCGCCAGCAGTTGGACAGCACAAGAGACCCAGTACTTC.

The CDR3: CASSQGNEAFF. For the CDR3, the DNA is TGTGCCAGCAGTCAGGGTAATGAAGCTTTCTTT. V usage is TRBV6-1 and J usage is TRBJ1-1, with D possibly TRBD1 on 5 matching bases. Trimming removed 5 bases from V and 7 bases from J, with 8 bases in between. The CDR3 has 11 amino acids. Germline lookup yields CDR1 MNHNS and CDR2 SASEGT.

This chain links TRBV6-5 with TRBJ2-7; TRBD1 matches at 9 bases. Trimming took 5 bases from V and 5 from J; bases not matched to a gene: 10. Germline V CDR1 and CDR2: MNHEY, SVGAGI. The CDR3 is 15 amino acids. This CDR3 is CASSTSGTGIDEQYF. The CDR3 DNA is TGTGCCAGCAGTACGTCCGGGACAGGGATCGACGAGCAGTACTTC.

The chain recombines TRBV10-1 with TRBJ1-5; D unresolved. Deletions cut 5 bases from V and 1 base from J, with 6 bases between. The CDR3 runs to 13 residues. Germline V lookup: CDR1 WNHNN, CDR2 SYGVQD (reference sequence). The CDR3 DNA reads as TGCGCCAGCAGTCGTGAGAGCAATCAGCCCCAGCATTTT. It translates to CASSRESNQPQHF.

The V and J genes are TRBV10-1 and TRBJ2-3; 7 nucleotides match TRBD1. Trimming at V came to 5 bases and at J to 4 bases, leaving 9 bases not matched to a gene. This CDR3 comprises 15 residues. Germline loops: CDR1 WNHNN, CDR2 SYGVQD (reference sequence). Here the CDR3 reads CASSQVQGDSDTQYF. CDR3 DNA sequence: TGCGCCAGCAGTCAGGTGCAGGGGGATTCAGATACGCAGTATTTT.

Comments on this clone: Compared with germline, one end of the junction differs, possibly owing to a read error. The chain couples TRBV7-8 to TRBJ2-5; D is unclear. The germline CDR1 and CDR2 sequences are SGHVS and FQNEAQ. The CDR3 runs 15 residues. As DNA, the CDR3 is TGTGCCAGCAGCTTTTGGCAGTCGCGTGGAGAGGCCCAGTACTTC. It translates to CASSFWQSRGEAQYF.

The V and J genes are TRBV27 and TRBJ1-6; maybe TRBD1 (5 bases). CDR1 and CDR2 from the germline V gene are MNHEY and SMNVEV (reference sequence). The CDR3 runs 13 residues. Trimming removed 6 bases from V and 10 bases from J, with 13 bases in between. CDR3 in amino acids: CASREMGGSPLHF. The CDR3 bases are TGTGCCAGCAGAGAGATGGGGGGGTCACCCCTCCACTTT.

This chain connects TRBV5-1 to TRBJ2-1; 8 bases are a match to TRBD2. Looked up from germline, CDR1 is SGHRS and CDR2 is YFSETQ. With V trimmed by 0 bases and J by 4 bases, 3 bases remained unmatched. The CDR3 sequence is 15 residues long. In DNA form, the CDR3 reads TGCGCCAGCAGCTTGGCGGGGGGGGCGTACAATGAGCAGTTCTTC. Translated: CASSLAGGAYNEQFF.

The J gene is TRBJ2-7, the V gene TRBV7-9; TRBD1 aligns across 7 bases. The CDR3 sequence is 16 residues long. Germline values: CDR1 SEHNR, CDR2 FQNEAQ (reference sequence). V lost 7 bases to trimming and J lost 0 bases; unmatched junction nucleotides: 12. The CDR3 nucleotides are TGTGCCAGCACCTCCCTAGGGGGACAGAGCTCCTACGAGCAGTACTTC. The encoded protein is CASTSLGGQSSYEQYF. The full variable domain, its missing parts supplied by reference TRBV7-9 and TRBJ2-7, is DTGVSQNPRHKITKRGQNVTFRCDPISEHNRLYWYRQTLGQGPEFLTYFQNEAQLEKSRLLSDRFSAERPKGSFSTLEIQRTEQGDSAMYLCASTSLGGQSSYEQYFGPGTRLTVT.

The chain couples TRBV10-1 to TRBJ2-5; the match to TRBD2 covers 11 bases. J gave up 1 base and V 3 bases, and 4 bases lay outside the gene matches. The V gene's germline CDR1 is WNHNN and CDR2 SYGVQD (reference sequence). The length of the CDR3 is 16 residues. DNA of the CDR3: TGCGCCAGCAGTGAAGGTCTAGCGGGGGGCCAAGAGACCCAGTACTTC. Protein sequence: CASSEGLAGGQETQYF.

J is TRBJ1-2 and V is TRBV19, with a weak D call TRBD1 (5 bases). Trimming pared 0 bases from V and 0 bases from J, leaving 17 bases between. From germline, CDR1 is LNHDA and CDR2 SQIVND (reference sequence). The CDR3 sequence is 18 residues long. In DNA form, the CDR3 reads TGTGCCAGTAGTATAGAGCAACCAGACAGAAAAACTAACTATGGCTACACCTTC. Translating gives CASSIEQPDRKTNYGYTF.

The V gene is TRBV6-1, the J gene TRBJ2-3; the match to TRBD1 covers 8 bases. This CDR3 has 15 residues. V lost 2 bases, J lost 1 base, and 2 bases stayed unmatched. Per germline, CDR1 MNHNS and CDR2 SASEGT. The CDR3 spells CASSEPGQGTDTQYF. The CDR3 DNA is TGTGCCAGCAGTGAACCGGGACAGGGCACAGATACGCAGTATTTT.